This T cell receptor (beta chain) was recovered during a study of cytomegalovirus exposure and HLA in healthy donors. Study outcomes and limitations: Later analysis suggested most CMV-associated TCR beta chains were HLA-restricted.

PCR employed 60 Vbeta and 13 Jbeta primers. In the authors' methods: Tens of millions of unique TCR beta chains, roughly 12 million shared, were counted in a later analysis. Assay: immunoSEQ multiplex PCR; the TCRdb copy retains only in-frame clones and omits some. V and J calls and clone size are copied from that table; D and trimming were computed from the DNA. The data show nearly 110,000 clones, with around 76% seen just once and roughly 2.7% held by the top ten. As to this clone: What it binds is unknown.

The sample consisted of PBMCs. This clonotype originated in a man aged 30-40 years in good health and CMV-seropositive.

CDR3 nucleotide sequence: TGTGCCAGCAGCCAGGGGCCCGGTAGCTCCTACGAGCAGTACTTC. Amino acid sequence: CASSQGPGSSYEQYF. The J gene is TRBJ2-5, the V gene TRBV5-8, with a weak D call TRBD1 (6 bases). The J call is in doubt because the DNA end fits TRBJ2-7 better. This CDR3 is built from 15 residues. Germline CDR1 and CDR2: SGHTS and YDEGEE.